What follows are 21 T cell receptor beta chains derived from one specimen sequenced in a study of blood T cell repertoires in COVID-19. Data came from immunoSEQ multiplex PCR; TCRdb stores just in-frame clones and leaves some out. The sample consists of 200,000 to 300,000 clones, around 88% of them appearing once. Sample: peripheral blood. Source of these receptors: a woman older than 75 with COVID-19, enrolled during active disease.

The chain links TRBV7-9 to TRBJ1-4, with 10 bases identical to TRBD1. Trimming cost V 5 bases and J 8 bases; bases outside gene matches: 11. Germline V gene lookup returns CDR1 SEHNR and CDR2 FQNEAQ (reference sequence). This CDR3 has 16 residues. Written as DNA, the CDR3 is TGTGCCAGCAGCCGACAGGGGGCCCCGAATGACGAAAAACTGTTTTTT. Translating gives CASSRQGAPNDEKLFF.

This chain joins TRBV5-6 and TRBJ2-5, with TRBD1 as a possible D gene (5 bases). V was shortened by 2 bases and J by 1 base, with 9 bases between the two germline ends. The CDR3 is 14 amino acids. The germline V gene has CDR1 SGHDT and CDR2 YYEEEE. CDR3 loop: CASSFLGAQETQYF. The CDR3 nucleotides read TGTGCCAGCAGCTTTTTAGGGGCCCAAGAGACCCAGTACTTC.

The chain carries TRBV4-1 and TRBJ2-4, with TRBD1 matching 9 bases. The germline gives CDR1 MGHRA, CDR2 YSYEKL. V trimming: 4 bases; J trimming: 0 bases; junction bases outside the gene matches: 10. This CDR3 has 18 residues. The CDR3 region is CASSLGQGNSLAKNIQYF. The DNA of the CDR3 is TGCGCCAGCAGCCTAGGACAGGGGAATTCCCTAGCCAAAAACATTCAGTACTTC.

The chain is built from TRBV29-1 and TRBJ1-6; 7 bases map to TRBD1. The CDR3 extends over 13 amino acids. V trimming: 4 bases; J trimming: 7 bases; junction bases outside the gene matches: 4. The germline CDR1 and CDR2 sequences are SQVTM and ANQGSEA. CDR3 amino acids: CSVGGGANSPLHF. Here the CDR3 DNA reads TGCAGCGTTGGAGGGGGCGCAAATTCACCCCTCCACTTT.

This rearrangement joins TRBV28 to TRBJ1-2; 9 bases line up with TRBD1. After removal of 6 bases from V and 7 bases from J, the junction contained 15 bases not matched to a gene. CDR3 length equals 16 residues. Germline CDR1 is MDHEN and CDR2 is SYDVKM. The CDR3 here is CASRYRDRAIAGGYTF. The CDR3 nucleotides read TGTGCCAGCAGATACCGGGACAGGGCCATCGCGGGTGGCTACACCTTC.

The V and J genes are TRBV3-1 (or the pseudogene TRBV3-2) and TRBJ2-7; TRBD1 matches 10 bases. After removal of 5 bases from V and 1 base from J, the junction contained 2 bases not matched to a gene. Germline CDR1 and CDR2: LGHDT and YNNKEL (reference sequence). The CDR3 totals 14 residues. The CDR3 spells CASSDRGHSYEQYV. The DNA for the CDR3 is TGTGCCAGCAGCGACAGGGGGCATTCCTACGAGCAGTACGTC.

The chain joins TRBV5-5 to TRBJ2-2; a weak D match, TRBD2 (5 bases). Trimming cost V 3 bases and J 1 base, with 10 bases left between them. Germline CDR1 SGHKS, CDR2 YYEKEE (reference sequence). The CDR3 length is 15 residues. CDR3 DNA sequence: TGTGCCAGCAGCTCGGACGGGGAGAACACCGGGGAGCTGTTTTTT. Its translation is CASSSDGENTGELFF.

The chain uses TRBV5-4 and TRBJ2-2; a weak D match, TRBD2 (5 bases). The CDR3 is 14 residues long. Germline values: CDR1 SGHNT, CDR2 YYREEE (reference sequence). V was clipped by 0 bases and J by 4 bases, with 7 bases between them. The CDR3, as DNA: TGTGCCAGCAGCTTGGTGAGGGCCACCGGGGAGCTGTTTTTT. Amino acid sequence: CASSLVRATGELFF.

V is TRBV3-1 (or the pseudogene TRBV3-2) and J is TRBJ1-2, with TRBD1 matching over 8 bases. The CDR3 sequence is 15 residues long. With 3 bases clipped from V and 7 bases from J, the junction kept 10 bases outside the gene matches. CDR1 and CDR2 from the germline V gene are LGHDT and YNNKEL (reference sequence). CDR3 in DNA: TGTGCCAGCAGCCAGGACCGGACAGGGAGGGGTGGCTACACCTTC. As protein: CASSQDRTGRGGYTF.

The J gene is TRBJ1-1, the V gene TRBV7-2; 9 nucleotides line up with TRBD1. The V and J ends lost 7 bases and 6 bases, in that order; junction bases with no gene match: 15. The CDR3 length is 16 residues. Germline CDR1 SGHTA, CDR2 FQGNSA. The CDR3 is CASTSSGTGYHAEAFF. The CDR3 DNA is TGTGCCAGCACCTCGTCCGGGACAGGGTACCACGCTGAAGCTTTCTTT.

J is TRBJ1-2 and V is TRBV24-1, with TRBD1 identical over 9 bases. Germline trimming cut 2 bases from V and 4 bases from J; bases unmatched to any gene: 7. Germline V gene lookup returns CDR1 KGHDR and CDR2 SFDVKD. The CDR3 length is 16 residues. For the CDR3, the DNA is TGTGCCACCAGTGATTCGCGGACAGGGGCCTCCTATGGCTACACCTTC. This codes for CATSDSRTGASYGYTF.

As DNA, the CDR3 is TGTGCCAGCAGCTTGAGGCTAGCGGGGGGAATGGCAGATACGCAGTATTTT. This gives the protein CASSLRLAGGMADTQYF. This chain connects TRBV5-5 to TRBJ2-3, with TRBD2 matching 11 bases. After removal of 1 base from V and 4 bases from J, the junction contained 8 bases not matched to a gene. The CDR3 contains 17 residues. Germline V CDR1 and CDR2: SGHKS, YYEKEE (reference sequence).

This clone was recorded only once. This chain joins TRBV5-5 and TRBJ2-6; perhaps TRBD1 as D (5 bases). The germline gives CDR1 SGHKS, CDR2 YYEKEE (reference sequence). V was pared by 6 bases and J by 7 bases, with 23 bases between. CDR3 length equals 17 residues. The CDR3 loop reads CASIGHRPTSRANVLTF. The CDR3, as DNA: TGTGCCAGCATCGGACACAGGCCTACTTCTCGCGCCAACGTCCTGACTTTC.

The chain couples TRBV5-1 to TRBJ2-3; D is unresolved. Trimming stripped 5 bases from V and 4 bases from J, with 20 bases between. This CDR3 spans 16 amino acids. Germline-derived CDR1 and CDR2 are SGHRS and YFSETQ. The CDR3 is CASRTLSSKPPDTQYF. In nucleotides, the CDR3 is TGCGCCAGCAGAACCCTATCGAGTAAGCCCCCAGATACGCAGTATTTT. Based on the CDR3 plus reference TRBV5-1 and TRBJ2-3, the full variable domain is KAGVTQTPRYLIKTRGQQVTLSCSPISGHRSVSWYQQTPGQGLQFLFEYFSETQRNKGNFPGRFSGRQFSNSRSEMNVSTLELGDSALYLCASRTLSSKPPDTQYFGPGTRLTVL.

V and J are TRBV6-6 and TRBJ1-2, with TRBD1 identical over 10 bases. CDR3 size: 15 residues. V trimming: 6 bases; J trimming: 8 bases; junction bases outside the gene matches: 12. CDR1 and CDR2 (germline): MNHNY, SVGAGI (reference sequence). The CDR3 reads CASRSTDRGRGGYTF. The CDR3 nucleotides read TGTGCCAGCAGATCCACAGACAGGGGGCGCGGGGGCTACACCTTC.

The chain is built from TRBV6-6 and TRBJ1-2; D is undetermined. Germline values: CDR1 MNHNY, CDR2 SVGAGI (reference sequence). This CDR3 region has 14 residues. V was shortened by 7 bases and J by 3 bases, with 15 bases between the two germline ends. This chain's CDR3 is CASTWWGGDYGYTF. The DNA of the CDR3 is TGTGCCAGCACTTGGTGGGGAGGTGACTATGGCTACACCTTC.

Only one count was recorded for this clone. V and J are TRBV5-4 and TRBJ2-3; D is unclear. This CDR3 is 12 amino acids long. The germline V gene encodes CDR1 SGHNT and CDR2 YYREEE (reference sequence). Trimming shortened V by 1 base and J by 5 bases, and 5 bases separated the two germline ends. CDR3 in DNA: TGTGCCAGCAGCTTGCGTCTAGATACGCAGTATTTT. It specifies CASSLRLDTQYF.

The V and J genes are TRBV19 and TRBJ1-5; a possible D gene is TRBD1 (5 bases). The germline V gene encodes CDR1 LNHDA and CDR2 SQIVND (reference sequence). This CDR3 region has 15 residues. The germline V and J ends were trimmed by 6 bases and 0 bases, with 12 bases remaining between them. CDR3 residues: CASSQWGDSNQPQHF. In DNA, the CDR3 is TGTGCCAGTAGCCAATGGGGGGATAGCAATCAGCCCCAGCATTTT. The full variable domain, rest sourced from reference TRBV19 and TRBJ1-5, is DGGITQSPKYLFRKEGQNVTLSCEQNLNHDAMYWYRQDPGQGLRLIYYSQIVNDFQKGDIAEGYSVSREKKESFPLTVTSAQKNPTAFYLCASSQWGDSNQPQHFGDGTRLSIL.

This clone came up a few times. This chain links TRBV12-3 or TRBV12-4 with TRBJ1-2; D not resolved. V gave up 1 base and J gave up 4 bases, with 7 bases separating them. The CDR3 sequence is 13 residues long. The CDR3 here is CASSLGQAYGYTF. The CDR3, as DNA: TGTGCCAGCAGTTTAGGTCAAGCCTATGGCTACACCTTC.

The V call is TRBV13, the J call TRBJ1-5, with D possibly TRBD1 on 5 matching bases. V was trimmed by 3 bases and J by 0 bases, leaving 12 bases between them. Germline lookup yields CDR1 PRHDT and CDR2 FYEKMQ (reference sequence). This CDR3 contains 16 residues. The chain's CDR3 is CASSFGGEYSNQPQHF. CDR3 DNA: TGTGCCAGCAGCTTCGGAGGGGAGTATAGCAATCAGCCCCAGCATTTT.

The gene calls are TRBV5-1 and TRBJ2-7; 12 bases are a match to TRBD2. This CDR3 contains 14 residues. The germline CDR1 and CDR2 sequences are SGHRS and YFSETQ. Germline trimming cut 8 bases from V and 5 bases from J; bases unmatched to any gene: 8. The CDR3 spells CASKRTSGENEQYF. CDR3 DNA sequence: TGCGCCAGTAAACGGACTAGCGGGGAGAACGAGCAGTACTTC.